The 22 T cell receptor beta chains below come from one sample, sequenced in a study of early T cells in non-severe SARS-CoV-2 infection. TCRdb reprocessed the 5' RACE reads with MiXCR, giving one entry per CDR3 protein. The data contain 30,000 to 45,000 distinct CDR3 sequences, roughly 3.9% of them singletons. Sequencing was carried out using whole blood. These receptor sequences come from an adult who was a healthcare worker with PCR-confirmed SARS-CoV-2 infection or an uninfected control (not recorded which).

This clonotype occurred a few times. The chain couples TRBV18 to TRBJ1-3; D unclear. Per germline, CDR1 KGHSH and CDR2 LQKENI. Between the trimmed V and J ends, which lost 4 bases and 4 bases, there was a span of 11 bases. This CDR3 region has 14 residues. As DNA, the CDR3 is TGTGCCAGCTCACGTACGGATCAGGGAAACACCATATATTTT. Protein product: CASSRTDQGNTIYF.

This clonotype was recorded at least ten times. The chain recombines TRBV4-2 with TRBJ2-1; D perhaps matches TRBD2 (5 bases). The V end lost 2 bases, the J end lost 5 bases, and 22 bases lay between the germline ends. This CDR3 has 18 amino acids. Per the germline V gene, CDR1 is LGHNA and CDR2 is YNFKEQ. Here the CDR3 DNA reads TGTGCCAGCAGCCAAACCCTCGGCGGGCGGTATTTGGACAATGAGCAGTTCTTC. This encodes CASSQTLGGRYLDNEQFF.

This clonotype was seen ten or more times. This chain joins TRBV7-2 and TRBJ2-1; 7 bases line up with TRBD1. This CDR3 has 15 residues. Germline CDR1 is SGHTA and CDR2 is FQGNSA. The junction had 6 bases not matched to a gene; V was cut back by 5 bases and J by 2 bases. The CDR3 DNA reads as TGTGCCAGCAGCATCCGGGACAGCCCCTACAATGAGCAGTTCTTC. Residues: CASSIRDSPYNEQFF.

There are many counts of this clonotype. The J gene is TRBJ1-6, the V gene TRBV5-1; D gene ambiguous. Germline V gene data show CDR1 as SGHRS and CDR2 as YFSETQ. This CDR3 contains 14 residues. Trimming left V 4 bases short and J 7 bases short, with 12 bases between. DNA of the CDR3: TGCGCCAGCAGCGCCGATGTAGGCAATTCACCCCTCCACTTT. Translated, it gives CASSADVGNSPLHF.

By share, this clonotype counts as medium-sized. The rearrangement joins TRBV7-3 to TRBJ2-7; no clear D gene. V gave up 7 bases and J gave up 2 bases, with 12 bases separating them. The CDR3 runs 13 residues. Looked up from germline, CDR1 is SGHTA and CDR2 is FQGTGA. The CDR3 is CASNLPVAYEQYV. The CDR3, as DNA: TGTGCCAGCAACCTCCCCGTCGCCTACGAGCAGTACGTC.

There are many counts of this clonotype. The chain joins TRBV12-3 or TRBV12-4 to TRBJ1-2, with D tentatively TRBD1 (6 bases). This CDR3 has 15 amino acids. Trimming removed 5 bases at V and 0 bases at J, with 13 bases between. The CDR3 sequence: CASSTTDSPNYGYTF. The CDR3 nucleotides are TGTGCCAGCAGTACGACGGACAGCCCTAACTATGGCTACACCTTC.

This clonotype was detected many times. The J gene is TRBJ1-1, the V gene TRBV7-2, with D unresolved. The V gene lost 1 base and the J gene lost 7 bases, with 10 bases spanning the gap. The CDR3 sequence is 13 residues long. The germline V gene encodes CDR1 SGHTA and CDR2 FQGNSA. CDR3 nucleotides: TGTGCCAGCAGCTTAGGGCCGGAAGGTGAAGCTTTCTTT. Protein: CASSLGPEGEAFF.

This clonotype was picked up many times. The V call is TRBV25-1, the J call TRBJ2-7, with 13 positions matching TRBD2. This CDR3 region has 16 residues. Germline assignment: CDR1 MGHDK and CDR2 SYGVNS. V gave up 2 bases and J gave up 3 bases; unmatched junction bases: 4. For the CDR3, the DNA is TGTGCCAGCAGTGAAGGTAGACTAGCGGGAGGCTACGAGCAGTACTTC. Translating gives CASSEGRLAGGYEQYF.

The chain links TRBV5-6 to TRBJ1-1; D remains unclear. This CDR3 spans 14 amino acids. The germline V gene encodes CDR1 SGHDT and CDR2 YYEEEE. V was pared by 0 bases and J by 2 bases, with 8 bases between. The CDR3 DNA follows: TGTGCCAGCAGCTTGGGGGCAGCAAACACTGAAGCTTTCTTT. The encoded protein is CASSLGAANTEAFF. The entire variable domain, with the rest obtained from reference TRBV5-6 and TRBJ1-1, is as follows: DAGVTQSPTHLIKTRGQQVTLRCSPKSGHDTVSWYQQALGQGPQFIFQYYEEEERQRGNFPDRFSGHQFPNYSSELNVNALLLGDSALYLCASSLGAANTEAFFGQGTRLTVV.

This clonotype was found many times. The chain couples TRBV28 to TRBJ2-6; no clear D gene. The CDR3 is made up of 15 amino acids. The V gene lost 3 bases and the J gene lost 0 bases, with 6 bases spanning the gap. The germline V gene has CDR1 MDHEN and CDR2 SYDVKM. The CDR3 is CASSFFGSGANVLTF. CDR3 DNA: TGTGCCAGCAGTTTCTTCGGCTCTGGGGCCAACGTCCTGACTTTC.

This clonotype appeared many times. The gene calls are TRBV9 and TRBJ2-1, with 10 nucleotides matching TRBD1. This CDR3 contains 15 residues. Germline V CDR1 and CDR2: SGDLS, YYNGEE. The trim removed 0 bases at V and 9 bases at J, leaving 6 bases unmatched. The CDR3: CASSVAGQGRGEQFF. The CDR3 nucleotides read TGTGCCAGCAGCGTAGCGGGACAGGGGAGGGGTGAGCAGTTCTTC.

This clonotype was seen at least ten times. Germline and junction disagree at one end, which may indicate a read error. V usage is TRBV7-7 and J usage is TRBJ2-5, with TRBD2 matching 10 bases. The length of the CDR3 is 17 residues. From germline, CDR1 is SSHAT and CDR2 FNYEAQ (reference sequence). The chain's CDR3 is CASSFRHGLAGEETQYF. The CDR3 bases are TGTGCTAGCAGCTTCCGCCATGGGCTAGCGGGGGAAGAGACCCAGTACTTC.

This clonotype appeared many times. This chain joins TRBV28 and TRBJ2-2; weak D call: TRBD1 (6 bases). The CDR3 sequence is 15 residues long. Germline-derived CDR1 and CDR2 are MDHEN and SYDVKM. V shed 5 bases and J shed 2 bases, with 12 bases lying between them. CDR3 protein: CASSLGTYNTGELFF. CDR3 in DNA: TGTGCCAGCAGTCTCGGGACATACAACACCGGGGAGCTGTTTTTT.

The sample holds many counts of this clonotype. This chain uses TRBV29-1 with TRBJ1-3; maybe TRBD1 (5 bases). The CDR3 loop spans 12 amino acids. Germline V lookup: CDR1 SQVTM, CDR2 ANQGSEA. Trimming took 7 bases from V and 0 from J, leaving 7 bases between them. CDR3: CSAGNSGNTIYF. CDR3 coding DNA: TGCAGCGCAGGGAACTCTGGAAACACCATATATTTT.

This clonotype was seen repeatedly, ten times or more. DNA for the CDR3: TGCAGTGCTAGAGATGGCGGACAGGGTAATGAAAAACTGTTTTTT. Protein: CSARDGGQGNEKLFF. V and J are TRBV20-1 and TRBJ1-4, with TRBD1 matching over 8 bases. The length of the CDR3 is 15 residues. The V and J ends lost 0 bases and 4 bases, in that order; junction bases with no gene match: 4. Germline-derived CDR1 and CDR2 are DFQATT and SNEGSKA (reference sequence).

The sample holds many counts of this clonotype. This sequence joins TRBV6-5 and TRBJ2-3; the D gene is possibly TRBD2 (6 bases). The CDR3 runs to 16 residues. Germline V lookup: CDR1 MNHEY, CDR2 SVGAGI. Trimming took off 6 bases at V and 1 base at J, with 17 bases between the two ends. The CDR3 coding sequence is TGTGCCAGCAGGTCCCGAGCGGGCGCGGGCACAGATACGCAGTATTTT. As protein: CASRSRAGAGTDTQYF.

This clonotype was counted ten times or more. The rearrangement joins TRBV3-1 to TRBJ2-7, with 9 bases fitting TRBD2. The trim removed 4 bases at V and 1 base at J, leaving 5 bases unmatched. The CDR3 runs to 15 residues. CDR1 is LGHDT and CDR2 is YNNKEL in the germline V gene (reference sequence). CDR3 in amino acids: CASSRGTSQSYEQYV. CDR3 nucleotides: TGTGCCAGCAGCCGAGGGACTAGCCAATCCTACGAGCAGTACGTC.

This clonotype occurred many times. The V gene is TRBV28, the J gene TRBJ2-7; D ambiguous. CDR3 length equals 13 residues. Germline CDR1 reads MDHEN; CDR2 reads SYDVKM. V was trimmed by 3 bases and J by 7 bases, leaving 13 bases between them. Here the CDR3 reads CASSLAAQSEQYV. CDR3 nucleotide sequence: TGTGCCAGCAGTTTGGCCGCCCAAAGTGAGCAGTACGTC.

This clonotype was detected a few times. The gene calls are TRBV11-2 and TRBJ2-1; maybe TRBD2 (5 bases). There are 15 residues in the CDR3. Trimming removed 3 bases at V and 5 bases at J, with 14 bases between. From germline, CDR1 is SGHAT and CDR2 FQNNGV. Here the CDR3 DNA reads TGTGCCAGCAGCTTTGAGCCTAGCCCCCACAATGAGCAGTTCTTC. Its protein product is CASSFEPSPHNEQFF. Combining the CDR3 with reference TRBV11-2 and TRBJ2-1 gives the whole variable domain EAGVAQSPRYKIIEKRQSVAFWCNPISGHATLYWYQQILGQGPKLLIQFQNNGVVDDSQLPKDRFSAERLKGVDSTLKIQPAKLEDSAVYLCASSFEPSPHNEQFFGPGTRLTVL.

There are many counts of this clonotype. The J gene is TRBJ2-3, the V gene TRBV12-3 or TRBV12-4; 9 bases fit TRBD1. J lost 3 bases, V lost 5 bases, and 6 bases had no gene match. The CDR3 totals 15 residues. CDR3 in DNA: TGTGCCAGCAGTCCGGGACAGGGATTGACAGATACGCAGTATTTT. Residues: CASSPGQGLTDTQYF.

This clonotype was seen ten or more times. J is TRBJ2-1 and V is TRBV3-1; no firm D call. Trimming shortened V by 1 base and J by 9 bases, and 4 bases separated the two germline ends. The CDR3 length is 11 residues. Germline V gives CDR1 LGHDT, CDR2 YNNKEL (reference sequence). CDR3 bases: TGTGCCAGCAGCCAAGGTAGTGAGCAGTTCTTC. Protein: CASSQGSEQFF.

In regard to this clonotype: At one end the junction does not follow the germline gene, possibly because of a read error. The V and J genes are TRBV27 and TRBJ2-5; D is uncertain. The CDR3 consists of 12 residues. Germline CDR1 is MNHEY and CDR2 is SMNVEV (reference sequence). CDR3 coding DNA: TGTGCCAGCAGTCCCCCCCAAGGGACCCAGTACTTC. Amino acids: CASSPPQGTQYF.